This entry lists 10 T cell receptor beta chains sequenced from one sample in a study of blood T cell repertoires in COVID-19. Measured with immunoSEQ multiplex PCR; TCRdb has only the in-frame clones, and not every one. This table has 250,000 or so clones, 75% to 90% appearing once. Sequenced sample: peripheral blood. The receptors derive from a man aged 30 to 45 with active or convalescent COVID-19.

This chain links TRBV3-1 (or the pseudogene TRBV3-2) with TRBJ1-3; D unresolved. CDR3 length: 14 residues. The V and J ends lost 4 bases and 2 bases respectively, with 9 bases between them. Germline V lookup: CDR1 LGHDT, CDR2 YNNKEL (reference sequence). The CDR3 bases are TGTGCCAGCAGCCGGACTGCCCCTGGAAACACCATATATTTT. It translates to CASSRTAPGNTIYF.

CDR3 loop: CASTKPQGPNRVSNQPQHF. DNA for the CDR3: TGTGCCAGCACCAAACCACAGGGGCCTAACCGAGTAAGCAATCAGCCCCAGCATTTT. The rearrangement links TRBV27 to TRBJ1-5; the match to TRBD1 covers 7 bases. Trimming cost V 7 bases and J 1 base; bases outside gene matches: 19. This CDR3 spans 19 amino acids. Per germline, CDR1 MNHEY and CDR2 SMNVEV (reference sequence).

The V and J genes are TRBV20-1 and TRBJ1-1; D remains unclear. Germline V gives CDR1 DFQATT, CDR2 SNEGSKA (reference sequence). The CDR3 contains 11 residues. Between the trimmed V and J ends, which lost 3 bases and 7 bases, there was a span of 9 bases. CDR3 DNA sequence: TGCAGTGCTAGTCTAGGTTATGAAGCTTTCTTT. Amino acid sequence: CSASLGYEAFF.

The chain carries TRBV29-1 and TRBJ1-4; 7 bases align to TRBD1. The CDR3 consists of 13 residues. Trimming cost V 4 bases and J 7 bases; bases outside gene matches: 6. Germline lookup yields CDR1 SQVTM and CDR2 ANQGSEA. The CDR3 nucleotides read TGCAGCGTTGGTCAGACAGGGAGTGAAAAACTGTTTTTT. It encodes CSVGQTGSEKLFF.

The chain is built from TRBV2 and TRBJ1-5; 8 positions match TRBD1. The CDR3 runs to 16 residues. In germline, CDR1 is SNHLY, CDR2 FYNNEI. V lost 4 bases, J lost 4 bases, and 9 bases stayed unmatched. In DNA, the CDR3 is TGTGCCAGCAGTGGGCAGGGGGCGACTATGAATCAGCCCCAGCATTTT. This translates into CASSGQGATMNQPQHF.

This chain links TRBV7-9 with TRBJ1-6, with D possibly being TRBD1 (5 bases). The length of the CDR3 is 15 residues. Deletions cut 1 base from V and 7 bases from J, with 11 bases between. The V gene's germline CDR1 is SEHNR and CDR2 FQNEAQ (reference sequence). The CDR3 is CASSLGETENSPLHF. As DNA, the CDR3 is TGTGCCAGCAGCTTAGGTGAGACAGAAAATTCACCCCTCCACTTT.

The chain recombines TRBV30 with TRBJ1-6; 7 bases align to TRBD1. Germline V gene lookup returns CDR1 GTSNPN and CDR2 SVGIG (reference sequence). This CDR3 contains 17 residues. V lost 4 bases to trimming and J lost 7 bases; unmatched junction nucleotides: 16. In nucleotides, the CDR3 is TGTGCCTGGACCCTTACTATGACAGGGATGGGAAATTCACCCCTCCACTTT. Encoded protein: CAWTLTMTGMGNSPLHF.

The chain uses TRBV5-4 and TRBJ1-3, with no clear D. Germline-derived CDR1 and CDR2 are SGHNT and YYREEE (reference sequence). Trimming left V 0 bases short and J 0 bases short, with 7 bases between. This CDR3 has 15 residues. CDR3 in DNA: TGTGCCAGCAGCTTGGACATCGACTCTGGAAACACCATATATTTT. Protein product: CASSLDIDSGNTIYF.

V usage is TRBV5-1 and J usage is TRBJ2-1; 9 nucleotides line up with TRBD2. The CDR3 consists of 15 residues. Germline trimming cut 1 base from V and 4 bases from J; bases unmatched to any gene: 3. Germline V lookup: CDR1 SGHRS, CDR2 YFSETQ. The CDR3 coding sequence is TGCGCCAGCAGCTTGCGAGCGGGGGGTTACAATGAGCAGTTCTTC. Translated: CASSLRAGGYNEQFF.

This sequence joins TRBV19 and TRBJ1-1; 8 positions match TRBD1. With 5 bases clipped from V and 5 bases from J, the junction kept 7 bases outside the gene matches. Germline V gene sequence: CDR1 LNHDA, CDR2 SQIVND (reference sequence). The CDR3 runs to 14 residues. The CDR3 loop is CASSGQGAGTEAFF. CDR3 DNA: TGTGCCAGTAGTGGTCAGGGGGCCGGAACTGAAGCTTTCTTT.